This T cell receptor beta chain was sequenced in a study of T cells in localized non-small cell lung cancer. This CDR3 has 14 amino acids. V was trimmed by 3 bases and J by 2 bases, leaving 10 bases between them. From germline, CDR1 is SGHDN and CDR2 FVKESK. Clones were read by immunoSEQ multiplex PCR, and TCRdb kept only the in-frame ones, dropping some. The sample has several hundred clones; about 24% are singletons. This clonotype was obtained from a man between 40 and 75 years old with stage I squamous cell lung carcinoma. Sequencing was performed on normal lung tissue next to the tumor, taken before any cancer treatment. This chain links TRBV14 with TRBJ2-5, with no clear D. The CDR3 DNA is TGTGCCAGCAGCCAGGGGTTCCGGCAAGAGACCCAGTACTTC. Translating gives CASSQGFRQETQYF. The full variable domain, rest sourced from reference TRBV14 and TRBJ2-5, is EAGVTQFPSHSVIEKGQTVTLRCDPISGHDNLYWYRRVMGKEIKFLLHFVKESKQDESGMPNNRFLAERTGGTYSTLKVQPAELEDSGVYFCASSQGFRQETQYFGPGTRLLVL.